Listed below are T cell receptor beta chains from one sample, sequenced in a study of blood T cell repertoires in COVID-19. Sequencing was performed with immunoSEQ multiplex PCR; in TCRdb, only in-frame clones are kept and a portion is missing. The table shows about 82,000 clones, with around 80% occurring only once. The sequenced material came from peripheral blood. Receptors originate from a woman between 55 and 75 years old with acute or convalescent COVID-19. Both conserved end residues are part of each CDR3.

J gene,V gene,CDR3 protein
TRBJ2-1,TRBV4-2,CASSQDSRGHNEQFF
TRBJ1-1,TRBV5-4,CASSLVTGKDTEAFF
TRBJ1-1,TRBV6-1,CASSLTGDMVTEAFF
TRBJ1-1,TRBV12-3/TRBV12-4,CASSLTRNTEAFF
TRBJ2-3,TRBV9,CASSVGQNTQYF
TRBJ2-2,TRBV5-4,CATHGGTGHTGELFF
TRBJ1-4,TRBV30,CAWSVPVFEKLFF
TRBJ2-2,TRBV7-2,CASSVPGLADLGELFF
TRBJ1-1,TRBV30,CAWSVSRGGTEAFF
TRBJ1-2,TRBV9,CASSVSYNYGYTF
TRBJ1-3,TRBV5-8,CASSFPRNTIYF